This is a list of T cell receptor beta chains from one sample in a study of T cells after yellow fever vaccination. TCRdb recomputed calls from the 5' RACE reads with MiXCR, one row per CDR3 protein. The sample shows 300,000 to 450,000 distinct CDR3 sequences, 8.1% of them seen only once. The specimen comprised PBMCs, sampled about 41 days after the first yellow fever vaccination. Receptor source: a man younger than 30 who received the YFV17D yellow fever vaccine. Each CDR3 is given with its conserved first and last residue. A D gene is named only where the DNA matches it firmly. Rows may omit the clone size; those that give it use once, few, many or a size class.

j_gene | abundance | d_gene | v_gene | CDR3aa | CDR3nt
TRBJ1-2 | many | NA | TRBV5-1 | CASSPGLLNYGYTF | TGCGCCAGCAGTCCTGGGCTTCTTAACTATGGCTACACCTTC
TRBJ1-1 | NA | TRBD1 | TRBV5-1 | CASSLEGASGTEAFF | TGCGCCAGCAGCTTGGAGGGGGCTTCGGGCACTGAAGCTTTCTTT
TRBJ1-2 | NA | TRBD1 | TRBV5-4 | CASSPRDSAYGYTF | TGTGCCAGCAGCCCGAGGGACAGCGCGTATGGCTACACCTTC
TRBJ2-1 | NA | TRBD2 | TRBV20-1 | CSASLRGGLNEQFF | TGCAGTGCTAGCCTCCGGGGGGGGCTGAATGAGCAGTTCTTC
TRBJ1-2 | NA | NA | TRBV27 | CASSFNPGAVDGYTF | TGTGCCAGCAGTTTTAACCCAGGGGCGGTGGATGGCTACACCTTC
TRBJ1-1 | few | NA | TRBV20-1 | CSAGGVQGTLGTEAFF | TGCAGTGCGGGGGGGGTACAGGGTACCTTGGGGACTGAAGCTTTCTTT
TRBJ1-4 | few | NA | TRBV7-9 | CASSSRGLGEKLFF | TGTGCCAGCAGCTCACGGGGTTTAGGAGAAAAACTGTTTTTT
TRBJ2-4 | many | NA | TRBV5-1 | CASSSRTGKNIQYF | TGCGCCAGCAGTTCGCGGACGGGGAAAAACATTCAGTACTTC
TRBJ1-2 | many | TRBD1 | TRBV18 | CASSPGQGDVYGYTF | TGTGCCAGCTCACCAGGACAGGGTGACGTCTATGGCTACACCTTC
TRBJ2-5 | few | TRBD2 | TRBV12-3/TRBV12-4 | CASSPGGSGVGETQYF | TGTGCCAGCAGTCCCGGCGGTAGCGGGGTGGGGGAGACCCAGTACTTC
TRBJ2-3 | NA | TRBD2 | TRBV9 | CASRATSASTDTQYF | TGTGCCAGCAGAGCGACTAGCGCCAGCACAGATACGCAGTATTTT
TRBJ2-3 | few | TRBD2 | TRBV14 | CASSQEGFGRGITDTQYF | TGTGCCAGCAGCCAAGAAGGGTTCGGGCGGGGGATCACAGATACGCAGTATTTT
TRBJ2-1 | NA | TRBD2 | TRBV14 | CASSQVSLAGANEQFF | TGTGCCAGCAGCCAAGTGTCACTAGCGGGGGCCAATGAGCAGTTCTTC
TRBJ1-2 | NA | NA | TRBV28 | CASRSHRFNYGYTF | TGTGCCAGCAGATCCCACAGGTTTAACTATGGCTACACCTTC
TRBJ2-3 | NA | NA | TRBV4-2 | CASGQAGDTQYF | TGTGCCAGCGGCCAGGCGGGAGATACGCAGTATTTT
TRBJ2-1 | NA | NA | TRBV15 | CATSRDRGTGRGNEQFF | TGTGCCACCAGCAGAGATCGCGGAACAGGGAGGGGGAATGAGCAGTTCTTC
TRBJ1-1 | few | TRBD1 | TRBV18 | CASSPSTGGKGTEAFF | TGTGCCAGCTCACCGTCGACAGGGGGAAAAGGCACTGAAGCTTTCTTT
TRBJ2-3 | many | NA | TRBV6-2/TRBV6-3 | CASSQGPDTDTQYF | TGTGCCAGCAGTCAGGGGCCCGACACAGATACGCAGTATTTT
TRBJ1-2 | NA | NA | TRBV10-2 | CASSEVIRGPHGYTF | TGCGCCAGCAGTGAGGTGATCCGGGGGCCTCATGGCTACACCTTC
TRBJ2-3 | few | NA | TRBV4-3 | CASSQDTADTDTQYF | TGCGCCAGCAGCCAAGATACGGCGGACACAGATACGCAGTATTTT
TRBJ2-1 | NA | NA | TRBV20-1 | CTRGTYNEQFF | TGCACCCGTGGTACCTACAATGAGCAGTTCTTC
TRBJ1-2 | NA | NA | TRBV12-3/TRBV12-4 | CASRDSNSYGYTF | TGTGCCAGCAGGGACAGCAATTCCTATGGCTACACCTTC
TRBJ2-5 | NA | NA | TRBV6-1 | CASRRGPSGYQETQYF | TGTGCCAGCAGAAGGGGGCCTAGCGGGTACCAAGAGACCCAGTACTTC
TRBJ1-1 | NA | NA | TRBV18 | CASSPGRAFTEAFF | TGTGCCAGCTCCCCGGGCCGCGCGTTCACTGAAGCTTTCTTT
TRBJ2-1 | NA | TRBD2 | TRBV20-1 | CSASPSSGGAIEQFF | TGCAGTGCTAGCCCCTCTAGCGGGGGGGCAATTGAGCAGTTCTTC
TRBJ2-7 | NA | NA | TRBV6-5 | CASSWGDSTKPYEQYF | TGTGCCAGCAGTTGGGGGGACTCAACAAAACCCTACGAGCAGTACTTC
TRBJ1-6 | NA | NA | TRBV5-1 | CASSYSTGGNSPLHF | TGCGCCAGCAGCTATTCGACAGGCGGGAATTCACCCCTCCACTTT
TRBJ2-3 | NA | NA | TRBV28 | CASSSEPTGPGDDTQYF | TGTGCCAGCAGTTCAGAGCCGACAGGACCAGGGGATGATACGCAGTATTTT
TRBJ2-5 | many | NA | TRBV7-3 | CASSLNAGRETQYF | TGTGCCAGCAGCTTAAACGCTGGGCGGGAGACCCAGTACTTC
TRBJ2-7 | NA | NA | TRBV12-3/TRBV12-4 | CASSLAPDGYSYEQYF | TGTGCCAGCAGTTTAGCCCCGGACGGATACTCCTACGAGCAGTACTTC
TRBJ1-3 | NA | NA | TRBV5-1 | CASSLVPFSGNTIYF | TGCGCCAGCAGCTTGGTCCCATTTAGTGGAAACACCATATATTTT
TRBJ2-5 | many | NA | TRBV6-1 | CASSEVTATETQYF | TGTGCCAGCAGTGAAGTGACAGCGACTGAGACCCAGTACTTC
TRBJ2-7 | NA | NA | TRBV12-3/TRBV12-4 | CASTLRPAYQYF | TGTGCCAGCACATTGAGGCCGGCATACCAGTACTTC
TRBJ2-7 | NA | NA | TRBV18 | CASSPQSASVYEQYF | TGTGCCAGCTCACCACAGTCCGCCTCCGTCTACGAGCAGTACTTC
TRBJ2-2 | NA | TRBD2 | TRBV20-1 | CSASPGLAGAPLNTGELFF | TGCAGTGCTAGCCCCGGACTAGCGGGGGCCCCTCTGAACACCGGGGAGCTGTTTTTT